One and the same sample provided the 20 T cell receptor beta chains below, sequenced in a study of shared clonotypes between healthy human individuals. Clones were read by immunoSEQ multiplex PCR, and TCRdb kept only the in-frame ones, dropping some. The sample lists about 2.4 million clones, 80% to 95% occurring once. The source material was naive CD4+ T cells from PBMCs. Subset reported: CD45RA+ positively selected. These receptors originate from a man between 18 and 35 years old in good health. Some clones in this sample may be carry-over from other donors' samples.

The chain joins TRBV4-3 to TRBJ1-5; no definite D call. V gave up 1 base and J gave up 11 bases, with 12 bases separating them. CDR1 and CDR2 (germline): LGHNA, YSLEER. This CDR3 contains 13 residues. The CDR3 nucleotides read TGCGCCAGCAGCCAAGTACCCGGTGGGGCCCAGCATTTT. Amino acid sequence: CASSQVPGGAQHF.

CDR3 loop: CASSLGLAGVYRPYEQFF. The CDR3 DNA follows: TGTGCCAGCAGCCTGGGCCTAGCGGGAGTTTACCGTCCATATGAGCAGTTCTTC. The chain couples TRBV11-2 to TRBJ2-1; 10 bases are a match to TRBD2. Losses at the gene ends were 5 bases for V and 8 bases for J; bases not matched to a gene: 18. CDR1 is SGHAT and CDR2 is FQNNGV in the germline V gene. CDR3 size: 18 residues.

In this sample, this clone turned up once. The rearrangement uses TRBV19 and TRBJ2-3; D is ambiguous. V shed 5 bases and J shed 1 base, with 7 bases lying between them. The germline V gene has CDR1 LNHDA and CDR2 SQIVND (reference sequence). CDR3 length: 13 residues. CDR3 residues: CASSQRGTDTQYF. CDR3 in DNA: TGTGCCAGTAGTCAAAGGGGCACAGATACGCAGTATTTT.

The chain recombines TRBV7-8 with TRBJ2-3; a possible D gene is TRBD2 (5 bases). The CDR3 sequence is 15 residues long. Germline CDR1 and CDR2: SGHVS and FQNEAQ. Trimming cost V 1 base and J 2 bases, with 10 bases left between them. The CDR3 sequence is CASSLERAVTDTQYF. The CDR3 coding sequence is TGTGCCAGCAGCTTAGAGAGGGCAGTCACAGATACGCAGTATTTT.

The V and J genes are TRBV18 and TRBJ1-1; TRBD1 might be the D (6 bases). Germline CDR1 reads KGHSH; CDR2 reads LQKENI. The CDR3 is made up of 15 amino acids. Trimming cost V 3 bases and J 8 bases, with 19 bases left between them. In DNA form, the CDR3 reads TGTGCCAGCTCACCTCCGACAGGCCTTAATTCCGAAGCTTTCTTT. Residues: CASSPPTGLNSEAFF.

The DNA of the CDR3 is TGCGCCAGCAGCTTATTTGGGGGCTCCGAGGAGACCCAGTACTTC. Protein product: CASSLFGGSEETQYF. The V call is TRBV5-1, the J call TRBJ2-5, with D possibly being TRBD1 (6 bases). Germline CDR1 is SGHRS and CDR2 is YFSETQ. V lost 2 bases and J 5 bases, leaving 16 bases between the germline ends. This CDR3 contains 15 residues. Supplemented by reference TRBV5-1 and TRBJ2-5, the full variable domain reads KAGVTQTPRYLIKTRGQQVTLSCSPISGHRSVSWYQQTPGQGLQFLFEYFSETQRNKGNFPGRFSGRQFSNSRSEMNVSTLELGDSALYLCASSLFGGSEETQYFGPGTRLLVL.

The genes are TRBV5-4 and TRBJ2-3; the D is unclear. V was cut by 2 bases and J by 2 bases, with 6 bases left in between. CDR1 and CDR2 (germline): SGHNT, YYREEE (reference sequence). This CDR3 contains 13 residues. The CDR3 nucleotides read TGTGCCAGCAGCTTTTGGACCACAGATACGCAGTATTTT. Its protein is CASSFWTTDTQYF.

This clone was counted a single time. The chain joins TRBV10-3 to TRBJ2-5; 8 bases fit TRBD1. J was trimmed by 2 bases and V by 5 bases; bases with no gene match: 4. Germline CDR1 ENHRY, CDR2 SYGVKD. CDR3 length: 14 amino acids. In DNA form, the CDR3 reads TGTGCCATCAGTTCACAGGGGGGACAAGAGACCCAGTACTTC. Translated, it gives CAISSQGGQETQYF.

The chain employs TRBV7-2 and TRBJ1-4; unclear D gene. The V gene lost 1 base and the J gene lost 0 bases, with 9 bases spanning the gap. This CDR3 is built from 16 residues. Germline loops: CDR1 SGHTA, CDR2 FQGNSA. The CDR3 DNA follows: TGTGCCAGCAGCTTAGTATCCGGGACAACTAATGAAAAACTGTTTTTT. Its translation is CASSLVSGTTNEKLFF.

CDR3 bases: TGCGCCAGCAGCCCTGGGGGCACAACCTTCTACGAGCAGTACTTC. Translating it yields CASSPGGTTFYEQYF. The chain recombines TRBV5-1 with TRBJ2-7; TRBD1 is a possible D gene (6 bases). The CDR3 sequence is 15 residues long. The V and J ends lost 4 bases and 3 bases respectively, with 17 bases between them. CDR1 is SGHRS and CDR2 is YFSETQ in the germline V gene. Full variable domain (outside the CDR3, taken from reference TRBV5-1 and TRBJ2-7): KAGVTQTPRYLIKTRGQQVTLSCSPISGHRSVSWYQQTPGQGLQFLFEYFSETQRNKGNFPGRFSGRQFSNSRSEMNVSTLELGDSALYLCASSPGGTTFYEQYFGPGTRLTVT.

The genes are TRBV28 and TRBJ1-6, with TRBD1 identical over 7 bases. With V trimmed by 6 bases and J by 10 bases, 6 bases remained unmatched. The CDR3 runs 13 residues. Germline lookup yields CDR1 MDHEN and CDR2 SYDVKM. The CDR3 DNA sequence: TGTGCCAGCAGCCGGGACAGTCAGTCACCCCTCCACTTT. This encodes CASSRDSQSPLHF.

The chain has TRBV4-1 and TRBJ2-1, with TRBD1 identical over 9 bases. Losses at the gene ends were 5 bases for V and 8 bases for J; bases not matched to a gene: 10. This CDR3 spans 15 amino acids. Germline-derived CDR1 and CDR2 are MGHRA and YSYEKL. CDR3 DNA: TGCGCCAGCAGCAGACTCGGGACAGGGTATTATGAGCAGTTCTTC. It yields the protein CASSRLGTGYYEQFF.

This chain uses TRBV5-4 with TRBJ2-1, with 8 positions matching TRBD2. V was pared by 1 base and J by 9 bases, with 9 bases of the junction left unmatched. This CDR3 comprises 15 residues. Looked up from germline, CDR1 is SGHNT and CDR2 is YYREEE (reference sequence). CDR3 DNA: TGTGCCAGCAGCTTGTCTCGGGAGGGCCTTAGTGAGCAGTTCTTC. It codes for CASSLSREGLSEQFF.

The genes are TRBV14 and TRBJ2-1; 9 bases are shared with TRBD2. The length of the CDR3 is 15 residues. Germline trimming cut 5 bases from V and 8 bases from J; bases unmatched to any gene: 10. CDR1 SGHDN and CDR2 FVKESK come from the germline V gene. CDR3: CASSRWGGRGDEQFF. For the CDR3, the DNA is TGTGCCAGCAGCAGATGGGGCGGGAGGGGCGATGAGCAGTTCTTC.

This clone was found once. The genes are TRBV6-1 and TRBJ2-7; TRBD1 matches at 9 bases. This CDR3 region has 15 residues. The J segment lost 5 bases and the V segment lost 3 bases, leaving 8 bases of the junction unmatched. Germline-derived CDR1 and CDR2 are MNHNS and SASEGT. As DNA, the CDR3 is TGTGCCAGCAGTGATTGGGGACAGGGAACCAACGAGCAGTACTTC. Translating it yields CASSDWGQGTNEQYF.

The CDR3 coding sequence is TGTGCCAGCAGCAAAGGGTCGCCTACCCCAGGGGACAATGAGCAGTTCTTC. This translates into CASSKGSPTPGDNEQFF. V and J are TRBV21-1 and TRBJ2-1; TRBD1, as called in the table, went unchecked against the DNA. TRBV21-1 is annotated as a pseudogene. The CDR3 spans 17 residues.

The CDR3 bases are TGTGCCAGCAGCTTGGTCCCGGGACTTGATGAAGCTTTCTTT. Encoded protein: CASSLVPGLDEAFF. The genes are TRBV5-5 and TRBJ1-1, with D maybe TRBD1 (5 bases). Trimming removed 0 bases from V and 7 bases from J, with 13 bases in between. There are 14 residues in the CDR3. Germline CDR1 reads SGHKS; CDR2 reads YYEKEE (reference sequence).

The chain links TRBV28 to TRBJ1-3; unclear D gene. CDR3 length equals 15 residues. The germline CDR1 and CDR2 sequences are MDHEN and SYDVKM. V lost 5 bases to trimming and J lost 4 bases, with 15 bases between them. The CDR3 reads CASSGPRSQGNTIYF. CDR3 nucleotide sequence: TGTGCCAGCAGTGGGCCTCGGTCCCAGGGAAACACCATATATTTT.

The DNA for the CDR3 is TGTGCCAGCAGCTGGGGACTAGCGGGAGGTAACACCGGGGAGCTGTTTTTT. It is translated as CASSWGLAGGNTGELFF. The gene calls are TRBV2 and TRBJ2-2; 15 bases agree with TRBD2. Germline lookup yields CDR1 SNHLY and CDR2 FYNNEI. This CDR3 has 17 amino acids. J lost 2 bases, V lost 6 bases, and 4 bases had no gene match.

This clone was picked up one time. The same CDR3 is also encoded by other DNA sequences in this sample. The chain links TRBV5-1 to TRBJ1-2; D uncertain. Germline lookup yields CDR1 SGHRS and CDR2 YFSETQ. The V end lost 0 bases, the J end lost 0 bases, and 9 bases lay between the germline ends. The CDR3 extends over 15 amino acids. The CDR3 DNA follows: TGCGCCAGCAGCTTGGGGTCAGTAGCTAACTATGGCTACACCTTC. Amino acid sequence: CASSLGSVANYGYTF.